The 7 T cell receptor beta chains below all came from one sample that was sequenced in a study of low-dose radiotherapy and immunotherapy resistance in tumors. TRAV- and TRBV-specific primers, spanning alpha and beta chains, primed first-strand cDNA. Over around 19 PCR cycles, TCRs were amplified from a constant-region primer and V-primer adapter. TCRdb recomputed calls from the reads with MiXCR, one row per CDR3 protein. Here the sample spans more than 70,000 distinct CDR3 sequences, roughly 20% being singletons. Specified time point: after trial treatment. The treatment: LDRT plus nivolumab, ipilimumab, low-dose cyclophosphamide and aspirin (RACIN trial). The specimen was PBMCs, collected after low-dose radiotherapy plus immunotherapy. These receptors came from a female donor with ovarian cancer.

This clonotype was observed many times. The chain has TRBV30 and TRBJ2-3; no clear D gene. The V gene lost 4 bases and the J gene lost 5 bases, with 7 bases spanning the gap. The germline V gene has CDR1 GTSNPN and CDR2 SVGIG (reference sequence). CDR3 length equals 11 residues. The CDR3 nucleotides are TGTGCCTGGATGAATTTAGATACGCAGTATTTT. Translating it yields CAWMNLDTQYF. Full variable domain (missing parts from reference TRBV30 and TRBJ2-3): SQTIHQWPATLVQPVGSPLSLECTVEGTSNPNLYWYRQAAGRGLQLLFYSVGIGQISSEVPQNLSASRPQDRQFILSSKKLLLSDSGFYLCAWMNLDTQYFGPGTRLTVL.

This rearrangement joins TRBV6-2 or TRBV6-3 to TRBJ2-7, with 7 positions matching TRBD2. V was clipped by 2 bases and J by 1 base; unmatched bases: 5. The germline gives CDR1 MNHEY, CDR2 SVGEGT. CDR3 size: 15 residues. The CDR3 sequence is CASSYLAGDSYEQYF. For the CDR3, the DNA is TGTGCCAGCAGTTACCTCGCGGGGGATTCCTACGAGCAGTACTTC.

This clonotype has ten or more counts. The chain combines TRBV19 with TRBJ2-1, with 12 bases lining up with TRBD2. V was clipped by 5 bases and J by 5 bases; unmatched bases: 10. CDR1 and CDR2 (germline): LNHDA, SQIVND (reference sequence). CDR3 length: 17 amino acids. The CDR3 nucleotides read TGTGCCAGTAGTCTAACGACTAGCGGGGGCCCTCACAATGAGCAGTTCTTC. It is translated as CASSLTTSGGPHNEQFF. Together with reference TRBV19 and TRBJ2-1, the CDR3 gives the full variable domain: DGGITQSPKYLFRKEGQNVTLSCEQNLNHDAMYWYRQDPGQGLRLIYYSQIVNDFQKGDIAEGYSVSREKKESFPLTVTSAQKNPTAFYLCASSLTTSGGPHNEQFFGPGTRLTVL.

This clonotype has ten or more counts. J is TRBJ1-5 and V is TRBV20-1; TRBD1 is a possible D gene (6 bases). The CDR3 loop spans 17 amino acids. The V and J ends lost 2 bases and 0 bases respectively, with 17 bases between them. CDR1 DFQATT and CDR2 SNEGSKA come from the germline V gene (reference sequence). For the CDR3, the DNA is TGCAGTGCTAGAACTACGAGGGGGGGGTATAGCAATCAGCCCCAGCATTTT. Protein product: CSARTTRGGYSNQPQHF.

This clonotype has a count of ten or more. One end of the junction fails to match germline, which may point to a read error. V gene TRBV6-5 combines with J gene TRBJ2-7; TRBD2 might be the D (7 bases). This CDR3 is built from 14 residues. CDR1 MNHEY and CDR2 SVGAGI come from the germline V gene. The CDR3 bases are TGTGCCAGCAGTGAGGGGGGAGGGGCAACTGATTCGCGATTC. Protein product: CASSEGGGATDSRF.

The chain employs TRBV25-1 and TRBJ2-3; 8 bases are a match to TRBD2. The CDR3 sequence is 13 residues long. With 9 bases clipped from V and 1 base from J, the junction kept 3 bases outside the gene matches. The germline V gene encodes CDR1 MGHDK and CDR2 SYGVNS. The chain's CDR3 is CASSREGTDTQYF. The CDR3 DNA is TGTGCCAGTTCGCGGGAGGGCACAGATACGCAGTATTTT. The entire variable domain, with the rest obtained from reference TRBV25-1 and TRBJ2-3, is as follows: EADIYQTPRYLVIGTGKKITLECSQTMGHDKMYWYQQDPGMELHLIHYSYGVNSTEKGDLSSESTVSRIRTEHFPLTLESARPSHTSQYLCASSREGTDTQYFGPGTRLTVL.

V usage is TRBV10-2 and J usage is TRBJ1-5; D uncertain. Germline CDR1 WSHSY, CDR2 SAAADI. V was clipped by 8 bases and J by 6 bases, with 17 bases between them. The length of the CDR3 is 14 residues. The CDR3 here is CASAGGAGTQPQHF. CDR3 bases: TGCGCCAGCGCCGGAGGAGCAGGTACTCAGCCCCAGCATTTT.